Presented here are 24 T cell receptor beta chains from one specimen sequenced in a study of breast tumors, draining lymph nodes, adjacent tissues (dated by TCRdb to the mid-2010s). Receptor amplification or capture employed multiplex PCR. Instrument on record: Illumina HiSeq 2000. TCRdb trimmed the raw reads at Q25, called clones with MiXCR and kept productive beta chains. Every entry covers one CDR3 protein and lists the most common genes and DNA from its rows. In this sample the table shows 200,000 to 300,000 distinct CDR3 sequences, over 25% of which occur a single time. 0.85% to 1.2% of the sample rests with the top ten. Lymph node samples were obtained from the axillary draining lymph nodes of breast cancer patients. The sequencing sample was made of axillary lymph node tissue. These TCRs come from a female donor with breast cancer. Some clones in this sample may be carry-over from other donors' samples.

This rearrangement joins TRBV6-2 or TRBV6-3 to TRBJ2-7; D ambiguous. This CDR3 spans 14 amino acids. The germline V and J ends were trimmed by 6 bases and 5 bases, with 17 bases remaining between them. Germline CDR1 MNHEY, CDR2 SVGEGT. The CDR3 DNA sequence: TGTGCCAGCAGACCATGGGGTAGGAGCCACGAGCAGTACTTC. It specifies CASRPWGRSHEQYF.

In its sample, this clonotype was seen many times. V gene TRBV6-5 combines with J gene TRBJ1-2; D not resolved. CDR1 and CDR2 from the germline V gene are MNHEY and SVGAGI. This CDR3 spans 13 amino acids. The germline V and J ends were trimmed by 2 bases and 2 bases, with 6 bases remaining between them. CDR3 in amino acids: CASSYGENYGYTF. The CDR3 nucleotides read TGTGCCAGCAGTTACGGTGAAAACTATGGCTACACCTTC.

This clonotype occurred many times. The CDR3 bases are TGTGCCAGCAGCTCCAACCGGGACAGGGTAAATCAGCCCCAGCATTTT. It codes for CASSSNRDRVNQPQHF. This chain uses TRBV5-8 with TRBJ1-5, with 9 bases identical to TRBD1. The CDR3 length is 16 residues. Trimming removed 3 bases from V and 4 bases from J; junction bases left unmatched: 8. In germline, CDR1 is SGHTS, CDR2 YDEGEE.

This clonotype was counted many times. The chain recombines TRBV29-1 with TRBJ1-2; D is perhaps TRBD1 (6 bases). Trimming stripped 5 bases from V and 4 bases from J, with 17 bases between. Germline V lookup: CDR1 SQVTM, CDR2 ANQGSEA. The CDR3 has 14 amino acids. Here the CDR3 reads CSVYIGDTVYGYTF. In nucleotides, the CDR3 is TGCAGCGTTTACATAGGGGACACCGTCTATGGCTACACCTTC.

This clonotype showed up many times. The rearrangement uses TRBV4-3 and TRBJ2-6, with a possible D match to TRBD2 (6 bases). V was clipped by 7 bases and J by 4 bases, with 20 bases between them. This CDR3 spans 17 amino acids. Germline-derived CDR1 and CDR2 are LGHNA and YSLEER. The CDR3 nucleotides are TGCGCCAGCACCCCCCGGGGACTTCGGGGGGGGGCCAACGTCCTGACTTTC. It codes for CASTPRGLRGGANVLTF.

The gene calls are TRBV3-1 and TRBJ2-6, with D maybe TRBD1 (5 bases). Germline assignment: CDR1 LGHDT and CDR2 YNNKEL (reference sequence). Deletions cut 1 base from V and 2 bases from J, with 15 bases between. The CDR3 length is 18 residues. CDR3 DNA sequence: TGTGCCAGCAGCCAAGTCAGGGCAGGGCGAACTGGGGCCAACGTCCTGACTTTC. Protein product: CASSQVRAGRTGANVLTF.

This clonotype was observed at least ten times. The chain uses TRBV7-8 and TRBJ1-4, with a possible D match to TRBD1 (5 bases). CDR3 length: 13 residues. Germline-derived CDR1 and CDR2 are SGHVS and FQNEAQ. The V end lost 5 bases, the J end lost 7 bases, and 11 bases lay between the germline ends. The CDR3 region is CASSPRQSEKLFF. The CDR3 DNA follows: TGTGCCAGCAGCCCGAGACAGAGTGAAAAACTGTTTTTT. Full variable domain (remainder filled in from reference TRBV7-8 and TRBJ1-4): GAGVSQSPRYKVAKRGQDVALRCDPISGHVSLFWYQQALGQGPEFLTYFQNEAQLDKSGLPSDRFFAERPEGSVSTLKIQRTQQEDSAVYLCASSPRQSEKLFFGSGTQLSVL.

This clonotype came up many times. The chain carries TRBV29-1 and TRBJ1-2, with 8 bases matching TRBD1. There are 14 residues in the CDR3. Trimming at V came to 6 bases and at J to 8 bases, leaving 14 bases not matched to a gene. Germline loops: CDR1 SQVTM, CDR2 ANQGSEA. The CDR3 loop reads CSVVENRGVDGYTF. The CDR3 DNA sequence: TGCAGCGTCGTTGAAAACAGGGGGGTAGACGGCTACACCTTC.

The gene calls are TRBV6-2 or TRBV6-3 and TRBJ2-3; TRBD1 is a possible D gene (5 bases). V lost 6 bases, J lost 13 bases, and 17 bases lay in between. The V gene's germline CDR1 is MNHEY and CDR2 SVGEGT. The CDR3 totals 12 residues. The CDR3, as DNA: TGTGCCAGCAGGCCGTGGGGCCCTCTCGAGTATTTT. Amino acid sequence: CASRPWGPLEYF.

CDR3: CASSSWTGSYEQYF. For the CDR3, the DNA is TGTGCCAGCAGCTCATGGACAGGGTCGTACGAGCAGTACTTC. The chain carries TRBV5-5 and TRBJ2-7; TRBD1 matches 8 bases. The V gene's germline CDR1 is SGHKS and CDR2 YYEKEE (reference sequence). V lost 3 bases, J lost 4 bases, and 6 bases stayed unmatched. The CDR3 totals 14 residues.

The genes are TRBV5-1 and TRBJ2-7; the match to TRBD2 covers 7 bases. Germline loops: CDR1 SGHRS, CDR2 YFSETQ. The CDR3 sequence is 17 residues long. The junction had 11 bases not matched to a gene; V was cut back by 0 bases and J by 2 bases. DNA of the CDR3: TGCGCCAGCAGCTTGGCCTGGGGGGGGTACGGGGCCTACGAGCAGTACTTC. It yields the protein CASSLAWGGYGAYEQYF.

In this sample, this clonotype turned up many times. The gene calls are TRBV5-1 and TRBJ2-1; 12 bases map to TRBD2. The CDR3 has 14 amino acids. With V trimmed by 7 bases and J by 5 bases, 4 bases remained unmatched. CDR1 is SGHRS, CDR2 YFSETQ, per germline. Here the CDR3 DNA reads TGCGCCAGCCAACTAGCGGGAGGAAACAATGAGCAGTTCTTC. Translation: CASQLAGGNNEQFF.

The chain joins TRBV29-1 to TRBJ2-1; weak D call: TRBD2 (5 bases). V lost 8 bases, J lost 5 bases, and 13 bases lay in between. The germline gives CDR1 SQVTM, CDR2 ANQGSEA. The CDR3 totals 12 residues. DNA for the CDR3: TGCAGCTTGCCAACTAGACACAATGAGCAGTTCTTC. Encoded protein: CSLPTRHNEQFF.

This clonotype was seen at least ten times. The genes are TRBV7-3 and TRBJ2-7; D gene unclear. The CDR3 runs 10 residues. Deletions cut 1 base from V and 7 bases from J, with 2 bases between. In germline, CDR1 is SGHTA, CDR2 FQGTGA. The chain's CDR3 is CASSLREQYF. The CDR3 DNA sequence: TGTGCCAGCAGCTTAAGGGAGCAGTACTTC. Combining the CDR3 with reference TRBV7-3 and TRBJ2-7 gives the whole variable domain GAGVSQTPSNKVTEKGKYVELRCDPISGHTALYWYRQSLGQGPEFLIYFQGTGAADDSGLPNDRFFAVRPEGSVSTLKIQRTERGDSAVYLCASSLREQYFGPGTRLTVT.

About this clonotype: With a much larger clone just one base away, this may be a read error. The DNA for the CDR3 is TGTGCCAACAGCTTAGATAGGTCCGTAGCGGGAGCTACAGATACGCAGTATTTT. This gives the protein CANSLDRSVAGATDTQYF. The J gene is TRBJ2-3, the V gene TRBV11-2; TRBD2 aligns across 9 bases. The CDR3 is 18 residues long. The germline CDR1 and CDR2 sequences are SGHAT and FQNNGV.

The CDR3 is CASTPRTGGNQPQHF. CDR3 DNA: TGTGCCAGCACGCCGAGGACAGGGGGAAATCAGCCCCAGCATTTT. J is TRBJ1-5 and V is TRBV3-2; TRBD1, the table's D call, lacks a check against the DNA. TRBV3-2 is assigned pseudogene status. The CDR3 has 15 residues.

This clonotype was detected ten times or more. The chain is built from TRBV7-9 and TRBJ2-7; D might be TRBD2 (6 bases). Trimming left V 5 bases short and J 2 bases short, with 10 bases between. The CDR3 totals 13 residues. Per the germline V gene, CDR1 is SEHNR and CDR2 is FQNEAQ (reference sequence). The CDR3 loop reads CASSRSGTYEQYF. The CDR3 bases are TGTGCCAGCAGCCGTAGCGGAACCTACGAGCAGTACTTC.

The chain combines TRBV7-2 with TRBJ2-5; D not certain. The CDR3 extends over 12 amino acids. Germline V CDR1 and CDR2: SGHTA, FQGNSA. V was cut by 7 bases and J by 5 bases, with 11 bases left in between. In nucleotides, the CDR3 is TGTGCCAGCACAGGCAGTGGGGAGACCCAGTACTTC. Its translation: CASTGSGETQYF.

The V call is TRBV7-6, the J call TRBJ2-6, with 9 bases identical to TRBD2. With V trimmed by 5 bases and J by 4 bases, 6 bases remained unmatched. The CDR3 consists of 16 residues. Per germline, CDR1 SGHVS and CDR2 FNYEAQ. CDR3 loop: CASSPPLAGGANVLTF. The CDR3 bases are TGTGCCAGCAGCCCACCCCTAGCGGGAGGGGCCAACGTCCTGACTTTC. Drawing the rest from reference TRBV7-6 and TRBJ2-6, the complete variable domain is GAGVSQSPRYKVTKRGQDVALRCDPISGHVSLYWYRQALGQGPEFLTYFNYEAQQDKSGLPNDRFSAERPEGSISTLTIQRTEQRDSAMYRCASSPPLAGGANVLTFGAGSRLTVL.

The chain combines TRBV28 with TRBJ1-2, with D unresolved. The germline gives CDR1 MDHEN, CDR2 SYDVKM. The V end was cut by 3 bases, the J end by 7 bases, with 18 bases between. The CDR3 runs 15 residues. This chain's CDR3 is CASSLGEGGRFGYTF. CDR3 in DNA: TGTGCCAGCAGTTTGGGTGAGGGCGGCCGCTTTGGCTACACCTTC.

This clonotype was recorded many times. The CDR3, as DNA: TGTGCCAGCAGCTTGAGTGTCGGCGAGCAGTACTTC. Translated: CASSLSVGEQYF. This rearrangement joins TRBV11-2 to TRBJ2-7; D uncertain. The CDR3 is made up of 12 amino acids. The V end lost 3 bases, the J end lost 6 bases, and 9 bases lay between the germline ends. Germline V CDR1 and CDR2: SGHAT, FQNNGV.

This clonotype occurred many times. This chain links TRBV11-3 with TRBJ2-2, with a possible D match to TRBD2 (7 bases). The germline V gene has CDR1 SGHNT and CDR2 YENEEA. This CDR3 is 15 amino acids long. Trimming shortened V by 2 bases and J by 4 bases, and 11 bases separated the two germline ends. The CDR3 loop is CASSLIAGATGELFF. The CDR3 DNA reads as TGTGCCAGCAGCTTAATCGCGGGGGCCACCGGGGAGCTGTTTTTT.

The chain combines TRBV28 with TRBJ2-7, with TRBD1 matching 9 bases. The V segment lost 5 bases and the J segment 6 bases; nucleotides outside the gene matches: 8. This CDR3 is built from 14 residues. Germline lookup yields CDR1 MDHEN and CDR2 SYDVKM. The DNA of the CDR3 is TGTGCCAGCAGTCCCAGGGACAGGGTGACCGAGCAGTACTTC. It yields the protein CASSPRDRVTEQYF.

As regards this clonotype: In this CDR3 the conserved last residue, phenylalanine or tryptophan, is missing, so a read error is likely. Because the CDR3's place on the DNA is in doubt, the DNA is left out and the CDR3 is given as listed by TCRdb. The V call is TRBV7-9, the J call TRBJ2-1; the table's D call of TRBD1 was not tested on the DNA. The CDR3 extends over 12 residues, inclusive of both ends. The V gene's germline CDR1 is SEHNR and CDR2 FQNEAQ (reference sequence). CDR3 region: CAGSLAGGILAG.